The entry that follows covers one T cell receptor (beta chain) sequence. The V gene lost 1 base and the J gene lost 7 bases, with 20 bases spanning the gap. Germline V CDR1 and CDR2: MNHEY, SVGEGT. This CDR3 has 18 amino acids. This specimen comes from a study of response to subunit inactivated influenza vaccine. TCRdb used MiXCR to reprocess the RT-PCR reads, holding one entry per CDR3 protein. The sample shows hundreds of thousands of distinct CDR3 sequences, 15% to 17% of them seen only once. The chain has TRBV6-2 or TRBV6-3 and TRBJ1-6, with D perhaps matching TRBD1 (5 bases). This receptor was taken from a man aged 45 to 65 who received an inactivated influenza vaccine. Sequenced material: PBMCs from blood, taken 11 to 12 days after vaccination. The CDR3 coding sequence is TGTGCCAGCAGTTACTTTCTGGGGGAAGACTTAAGGAATTCACCCCTCCACTTT. This translates into CASSYFLGEDLRNSPLHF.